The clone carrying this TCR beta chain was observed a handful of times. Its target is not known. Additional DNA sequences in this sample encode the identical CDR3. V was pared by 3 bases and J by 2 bases, with 10 bases between. The germline gives CDR1 LNHDA, CDR2 SQIVND (reference sequence). CDR3 size: 14 residues. The data belong to a study of persistence of HIV-infected CD4 T cells. The wider study: Donors were ART-treated; their CMV- and Gag-responding CD4+ T cells were isolated. Multiple blood draws of up to 180 mL, except a couple of donors with single leukapheresis.

The immunoSEQ assay was version 4, run in survey mode. Produced via immunoSEQ multiplex PCR; TCRdb's table is partial and in-frame only. The table shows some 39,000 clones, with around 86% occurring only once. Overlapping HIV-1 Gag 15-mer peptides at about 1 ug per peptide per mL were used. CD40L-negative CD69-negative CD45RO-high memory CD4+ T cells were sorted as populations depleted of antigen-responding cells. Donors had CD4+ T cell counts above 400 cells/uL and were CMV-seropositive. J is TRBJ1-2 and V is TRBV19; no clear D. This sequence was found in an adult with HIV. The donor label of this sample is uncertain. The sequencing used cultured CD4+ T cells from PBMCs, collected from a patient who received antiretroviral therapy. CDR3 loop: CASSIGRNNYGYTF. The CDR3 DNA sequence: TGTGCCAGTAGTATTGGTCGGAACAACTATGGCTACACCTTC.